A single sample gave rise to the 26 T cell receptor beta chains below, sequenced in a study of T cell responses to AZD1222 COVID-19 vaccine. Some clones are missing from TCRdb's copy, which holds only in-frame ones; the method was immunoSEQ multiplex PCR. This repertoire shows fewer than 150,000 clones, approximately 85% found once; its top ten account for roughly 6.1%. Sequenced here: peripheral blood, sampled 28 days after the second AZD1222 dose. All receptors come from an adult who received the AZD1222 COVID-19 vaccine.

This clone came up a few times. The rearrangement links TRBV29-1 to TRBJ1-1; 7 positions match TRBD1. This CDR3 has 14 amino acids. The V gene's germline CDR1 is SQVTM and CDR2 ANQGSEA. V dropped 4 bases and J dropped 4; count of bases not matched to a gene: 9. The CDR3 reads CSVGETGVATEAFF. The CDR3, as DNA: TGCAGCGTTGGCGAAACAGGGGTTGCCACTGAAGCTTTCTTT.

The chain carries TRBV12-3 or TRBV12-4 and TRBJ1-1; 7 bases line up with TRBD1. Trimming took 6 bases from V and 7 from J; bases not matched to a gene: 8. The CDR3 runs 13 residues. The CDR3 bases are TGTGCCAGCAGACCACAGGGGATGAGTGAAGCTTTCTTT. Its protein product is CASRPQGMSEAFF.

The chain joins TRBV5-1 to TRBJ2-2; 12 bases are shared with TRBD2. The CDR3 loop spans 17 amino acids. Trimming took 0 bases from V and 5 from J; bases not matched to a gene: 5. Germline lookup yields CDR1 SGHRS and CDR2 YFSETQ. For the CDR3, the DNA is TGCGCCAGCAGCTTGGGACTAGCGGGGGCAGGGACCGGGGAGCTGTTTTTT. It is translated as CASSLGLAGAGTGELFF.

The chain is built from TRBV19 and TRBJ2-7; unclear D gene. The CDR3 spans 14 residues. From germline, CDR1 is LNHDA and CDR2 SQIVND (reference sequence). The V gene lost 2 bases and the J gene lost 5 bases, with 13 bases spanning the gap. The CDR3 protein is CASSIRVGLDEQYF. The DNA of the CDR3 is TGTGCCAGTAGTATAAGGGTTGGTCTCGACGAGCAGTACTTC.

The chain is built from TRBV6-5 and TRBJ1-5; D is unresolved. Germline-derived CDR1 and CDR2 are MNHEY and SVGAGI. This CDR3 region has 13 residues. The ends were cut back, 6 bases at V and 2 bases at J, with 8 bases in the middle. CDR3 region: CASRVGRNQPQHF. The CDR3 region has the DNA TGTGCCAGCAGGGTAGGGCGCAATCAGCCCCAGCATTTT.

This chain connects TRBV7-2 to TRBJ2-7; the D call may be TRBD1 or TRBD2 (5 bases each). The V end was cut by 5 bases, the J end by 2 bases, with 13 bases between. Per germline, CDR1 SGHTA and CDR2 FQGNSA. The CDR3 has 14 amino acids. DNA for the CDR3: TGTGCCAGCAGCCAAGGGACGGTGGCCTACGAGCAGTACTTC. Translation: CASSQGTVAYEQYF.

This sequence joins TRBV4-3 and TRBJ1-2; D is undetermined. Germline CDR1 and CDR2: LGHNA and YSLEER. The CDR3 spans 13 residues. V lost 0 bases, J lost 10 bases, and 12 bases lay in between. The CDR3 here is CASSQDGRGDYTF. CDR3 DNA sequence: TGCGCCAGCAGCCAAGATGGGCGGGGTGACTACACCTTC.

This clone was observed a single time. This sequence joins TRBV5-5 and TRBJ1-1; D not resolved. The V end was cut by 0 bases, the J end by 1 base, with 10 bases between. CDR1 and CDR2 (germline): SGHKS, YYEKEE (reference sequence). CDR3 length equals 15 residues. CDR3 nucleotides: TGTGCCAGCAGCTTGGCCGTCCATTCGAACACTGAAGCTTTCTTT. Encoded protein: CASSLAVHSNTEAFF.

The chain employs TRBV5-4 and TRBJ2-2; the D is unclear. CDR1 and CDR2 (germline): SGHNT, YYREEE (reference sequence). CDR3 length equals 12 residues. The ends were cut back, 0 bases at V and 3 bases at J, with 0 bases in the middle. CDR3 amino acids: CASSLDTGELFF. In nucleotides, the CDR3 is TGTGCCAGCAGCTTGGACACCGGGGAGCTGTTTTTT.

The chain combines TRBV28 with TRBJ1-1; D is possibly TRBD1 (6 bases). Trimming shortened V by 8 bases and J by 6 bases, and 19 bases separated the two germline ends. Germline CDR1 MDHEN, CDR2 SYDVKM. This CDR3 region has 14 residues. CDR3 sequence reads: CASSLIHRESEAFF. The CDR3 nucleotides are TGTGCCAGCTCCCTGATACACAGGGAATCTGAAGCTTTCTTT. Variable domain in full (rest from reference TRBV28 and TRBJ1-1): DVKVTQSSRYLVKRTGEKVFLECVQDMDHENMFWYRQDPGLGLRLIYFSYDVKMKEKGDIPEGYSVSREKKERFSLILESASTNQTSMYLCASSLIHRESEAFFGQGTRLTVV.

Points on this clone: This sample also contains other DNA sequences that code for the same CDR3. This chain uses TRBV5-1 with TRBJ1-1, with a possible D match to TRBD1 (5 bases). Per germline, CDR1 SGHRS and CDR2 YFSETQ. The V and J ends lost 2 bases and 4 bases respectively, with 9 bases between them. There are 13 residues in the CDR3. The CDR3 nucleotides read TGCGCCAGCAGCTTATGGGGGTCCACTGAAGCTTTCTTT. Protein sequence: CASSLWGSTEAFF.

In this sample, this clone turned up once. The chain couples TRBV14 to TRBJ2-2; D perhaps matches TRBD1 (7 bases). Germline CDR1 and CDR2: SGHDN and FVKESK. This CDR3 is 16 amino acids long. The V end was cut by 3 bases, the J end by 4 bases, with 15 bases between. The CDR3 sequence: CASSHWRQGGTGELFF. The CDR3 nucleotides read TGTGCCAGCAGCCATTGGAGGCAGGGGGGCACCGGGGAGCTGTTTTTT.

The rearrangement uses TRBV4-2 and TRBJ2-1; tentative D call: TRBD2 (7 bases). Trimming cost V 1 base and J 7 bases, with 17 bases left between them. CDR3 length: 16 amino acids. The germline gives CDR1 LGHNA, CDR2 YNFKEQ. This CDR3 reads CASSQGEGGRWNEQFF. The CDR3 DNA reads TGTGCCAGCAGCCAAGGCGAGGGGGGGCGTTGGAATGAGCAGTTCTTC.

V is TRBV3-1 (or the pseudogene TRBV3-2) and J is TRBJ1-3; D is unclear. Trimming removed 4 bases at V and 0 bases at J, with 10 bases between. CDR3 length: 15 residues. Per the germline V gene, CDR1 is LGHDT and CDR2 is YNNKEL (reference sequence). CDR3 bases: TGTGCCAGCAGCCTTGGACCGCTCTCTGGAAACACCATATATTTT. Its protein product is CASSLGPLSGNTIYF.

This rearrangement joins TRBV6-5 to TRBJ1-2, with D possibly matching TRBD1 (6 bases). CDR3 length: 14 residues. Per the germline V gene, CDR1 is MNHEY and CDR2 is SVGAGI. Trimming pared 2 bases from V and 4 bases from J, leaving 11 bases between. CDR3 DNA: TGTGCCAGCAGTTACCGGGAGGGGGTCTATGGCTACACCTTC. It is translated as CASSYREGVYGYTF.

V is TRBV7-2 and J is TRBJ1-1, with D unclear. The CDR3 extends over 14 amino acids. CDR1 is SGHTA and CDR2 is FQGNSA in the germline V gene. Between the trimmed V and J ends, which lost 1 base and 2 bases, there was a span of 8 bases. The chain's CDR3 is CASSLGPGNTEAFF. CDR3 coding DNA: TGTGCCAGCAGCTTAGGGCCGGGAAACACTGAAGCTTTCTTT. Full variable domain (outside the CDR3, taken from reference TRBV7-2 and TRBJ1-1): GAGVSQSPSNKVTEKGKDVELRCDPISGHTALYWYRQSLGQGLEFLIYFQGNSAPDKSGLPSDRFSAERTGGSVSTLTIQRTQQEDSAVYLCASSLGPGNTEAFFGQGTRLTVV.

The genes are TRBV27 and TRBJ1-1; D gene uncertain. CDR1 and CDR2 from the germline V gene are MNHEY and SMNVEV (reference sequence). This CDR3 is built from 12 residues. The germline V and J ends were trimmed by 6 bases and 4 bases, with 9 bases remaining between them. Here the CDR3 reads CASRPLFTEAFF. For the CDR3, the DNA is TGTGCCAGCAGACCGCTATTCACTGAAGCTTTCTTT.

The chain has TRBV6-5 and TRBJ1-6; 11 bases agree with TRBD1. The ends lost 6 bases at V and 10 bases at J; junction bases unmatched: 2. CDR3 size: 13 residues. Per germline, CDR1 MNHEY and CDR2 SVGAGI. Here the CDR3 reads CASRGTGGSPLHF. The CDR3 DNA reads TGTGCCAGCAGAGGGACAGGGGGATCACCCCTCCACTTT.

The genes are TRBV12-5 and TRBJ2-2, with 9 bases aligning to TRBD2. The CDR3 is 15 amino acids. In germline, CDR1 is LGHNT, CDR2 FRNRAP. The trim removed 6 bases at V and 1 base at J, leaving 3 bases unmatched. CDR3 in amino acids: CASGLLAGNTGELFF. CDR3 nucleotide sequence: TGTGCTAGTGGCTTACTAGCGGGGAACACCGGGGAGCTGTTTTTT.

In its sample, this clone was seen once. V is TRBV6-6 and J is TRBJ1-1; TRBD1 matches 8 bases. Trimming removed 1 base from V and 2 bases from J; junction bases left unmatched: 3. Germline-derived CDR1 and CDR2 are MNHNY and SVGAGI (reference sequence). The CDR3 totals 15 residues. This CDR3 reads CASSYFTGGNTEAFF. The CDR3 nucleotides are TGTGCCAGCAGTTACTTTACAGGGGGTAACACTGAAGCTTTCTTT.

The V call is TRBV19, the J call TRBJ1-2; tentatively, D is TRBD1 (6 bases). CDR1 and CDR2 (germline): LNHDA, SQIVND (reference sequence). The CDR3 covers 15 residues. The V and J ends lost 3 bases and 4 bases respectively, with 15 bases between them. CDR3 amino acids: CASSIEQGGVYGYTF. The DNA of the CDR3 is TGTGCCAGTAGTATCGAACAGGGAGGGGTCTATGGCTACACCTTC.

The chain recombines TRBV4-1 with TRBJ1-5; D gene ambiguous. This CDR3 is 18 amino acids long. V shed 0 bases and J shed 0 bases, with 15 bases lying between them. Germline assignment: CDR1 MGHRA and CDR2 YSYEKL. The CDR3 nucleotides are TGCGCCAGCAGCCAAGACGCCCGTAACTCGGTTAGCAATCAGCCCCAGCATTTT. Protein product: CASSQDARNSVSNQPQHF.

This sequence joins TRBV6-5 and TRBJ1-1; D ambiguous. Trimming removed 4 bases at V and 0 bases at J, with 6 bases between. Germline V CDR1 and CDR2: MNHEY, SVGAGI. CDR3 length: 13 residues. CDR3 amino acids: CASSFSLNTEAFF. DNA for the CDR3: TGTGCCAGCAGTTTCTCCCTGAACACTGAAGCTTTCTTT.

This chain links TRBV28 with TRBJ2-1; TRBD2 matches at 7 bases. This CDR3 has 19 amino acids. Trimming removed 3 bases from V and 2 bases from J; junction bases left unmatched: 16. The germline gives CDR1 MDHEN, CDR2 SYDVKM. The CDR3 DNA reads TGTGCCAGCAGTTTGTCTCGGGGGAGGGCTAGCGGAGCCTACAATGAGCAGTTCTTC. Protein sequence: CASSLSRGRASGAYNEQFF.

The chain recombines TRBV28 with TRBJ2-2, with 8 bases matching TRBD2. The V gene's germline CDR1 is MDHEN and CDR2 SYDVKM. The CDR3 totals 13 residues. With 8 bases clipped from V and 3 bases from J, the junction kept 2 bases outside the gene matches. For the CDR3, the DNA is TGTGCCAGCGGGCGGGAGGACACCGGGGAGCTGTTTTTT. The encoded protein is CASGREDTGELFF.

The rearrangement joins TRBV15 to TRBJ1-2; 9 positions agree with TRBD1. The CDR3 covers 16 residues. V gave up 1 base and J gave up 3 bases; unmatched junction bases: 6. The germline CDR1 and CDR2 sequences are LNHNV and YYDKDF (reference sequence). CDR3 loop: CATSRAPGQGDYGYTF. The CDR3, as DNA: TGTGCCACCAGCAGAGCCCCGGGACAGGGAGACTATGGCTACACCTTC.